Detailed here is one T cell receptor (beta chain). The data belong to a study of blood T cell repertoires in COVID-19. This CDR3 has 16 residues. Germline-derived CDR1 and CDR2 are MDHEN and SYDVKM. J gave up 1 base and V 7 bases, and 9 bases lay outside the gene matches. Using immunoSEQ multiplex PCR, the repertoire was profiled, and TCRdb retains in-frame clones only, with some absent. The sample lists tens of thousands of clones, more than 70% occurring once. Sequencing was performed on peripheral blood. The clonotype originates from a human donor in a cohort sampled during active COVID-19. The chain uses TRBV28 and TRBJ2-2; 7 positions agree with TRBD1. CDR3 loop: CASTLIGQVNTGELFF. Here the CDR3 DNA reads TGTGCCAGCACCCTTATCGGACAGGTGAACACCGGGGAGCTGTTTTTT.